This T cell receptor beta chain was found in a study of lymphopenia after photon versus proton radiotherapy. Study-wide results and limits: Proton therapy kept repertoires fairly stable, unlike photons, which gained effector/memory cells. Oligoclonal CD8+ Temra expansion after nadir drove photon patients' diversity drop.

Profiled with immunoSEQ multiplex PCR; TCRdb holds only in-frame clones, not every one. The repertoire includes roughly 36,000 clones, roughly 88% of them detected once, and 6.8% sits in the top ten. A note on this clone: The antigen is undetermined.

This sample comprised peripheral blood, obtained from a patient treated with photon-based radiotherapy. This receptor was identified in a woman in her fifties or sixties with pancreatic cancer.

The CDR3 region is CASSRTESYGYTF. The CDR3 DNA reads as TGTGCCAGCAGCCGGACGGAGAGCTATGGCTACACCTTC. The V and J genes are TRBV5-4 and TRBJ1-2; D remains ambiguous. In germline, CDR1 is SGHNT, CDR2 YYREEE (reference sequence). The CDR3 runs to 13 residues. Trimming took off 4 bases at V and 4 bases at J, with 11 bases between the two ends.